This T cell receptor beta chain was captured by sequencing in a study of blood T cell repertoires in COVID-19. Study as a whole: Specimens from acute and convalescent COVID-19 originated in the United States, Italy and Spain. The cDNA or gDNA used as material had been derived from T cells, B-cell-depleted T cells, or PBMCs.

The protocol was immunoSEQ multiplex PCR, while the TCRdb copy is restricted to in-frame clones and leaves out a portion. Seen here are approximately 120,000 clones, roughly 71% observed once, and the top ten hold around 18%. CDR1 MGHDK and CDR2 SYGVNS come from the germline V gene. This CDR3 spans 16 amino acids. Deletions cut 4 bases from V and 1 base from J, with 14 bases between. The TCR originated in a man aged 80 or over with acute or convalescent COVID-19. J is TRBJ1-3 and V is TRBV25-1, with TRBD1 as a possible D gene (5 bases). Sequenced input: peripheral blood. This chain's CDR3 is CASSVDRDFSGNTIYF. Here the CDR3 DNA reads TGTGCCAGCAGTGTCGACCGGGACTTTTCTGGAAACACCATATATTTT. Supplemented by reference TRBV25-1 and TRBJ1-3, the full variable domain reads EADIYQTPRYLVIGTGKKITLECSQTMGHDKMYWYQQDPGMELHLIHYSYGVNSTEKGDLSSESTVSRIRTEHFPLTLESARPSHTSQYLCASSVDRDFSGNTIYFGEGSWLTVV.